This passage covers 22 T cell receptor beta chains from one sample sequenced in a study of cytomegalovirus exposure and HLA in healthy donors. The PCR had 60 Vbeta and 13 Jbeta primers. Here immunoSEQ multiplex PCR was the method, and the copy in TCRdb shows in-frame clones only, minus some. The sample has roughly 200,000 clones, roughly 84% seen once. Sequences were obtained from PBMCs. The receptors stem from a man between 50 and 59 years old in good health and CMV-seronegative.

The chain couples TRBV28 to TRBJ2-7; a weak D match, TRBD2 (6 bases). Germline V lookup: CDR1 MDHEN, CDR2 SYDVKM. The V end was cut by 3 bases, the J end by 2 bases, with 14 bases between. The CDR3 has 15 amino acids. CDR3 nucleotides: TGTGCCAGCAGTTTTGGAGGGCGGGTGGCCTACGAGCAGTACTTC. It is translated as CASSFGGRVAYEQYF.

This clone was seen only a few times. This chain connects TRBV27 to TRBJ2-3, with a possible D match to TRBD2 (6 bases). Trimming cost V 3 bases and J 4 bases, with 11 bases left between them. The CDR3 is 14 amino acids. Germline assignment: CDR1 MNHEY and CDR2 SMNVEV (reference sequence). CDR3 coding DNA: TGTGCCAGCAGTTTTAAGACTAGTCCAGATACGCAGTATTTT. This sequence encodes CASSFKTSPDTQYF.

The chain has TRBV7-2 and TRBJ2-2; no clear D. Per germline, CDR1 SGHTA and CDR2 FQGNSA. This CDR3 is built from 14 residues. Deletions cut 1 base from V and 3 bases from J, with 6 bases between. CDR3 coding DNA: TGTGCCAGCAGCTTAGAAGCACACACCGGGGAGCTGTTTTTT. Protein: CASSLEAHTGELFF.

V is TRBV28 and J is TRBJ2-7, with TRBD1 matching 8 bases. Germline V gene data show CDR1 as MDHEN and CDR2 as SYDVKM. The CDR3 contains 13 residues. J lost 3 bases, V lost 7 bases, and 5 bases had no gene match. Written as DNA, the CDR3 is TGTGCCAGCACCACAGGGGGAAGCTACGAGCAGTACTTC. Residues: CASTTGGSYEQYF.

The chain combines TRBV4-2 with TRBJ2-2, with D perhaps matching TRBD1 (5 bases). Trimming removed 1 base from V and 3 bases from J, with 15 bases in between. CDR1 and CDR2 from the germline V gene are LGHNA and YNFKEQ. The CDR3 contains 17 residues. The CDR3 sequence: CASSQAPRAGHTGELFF. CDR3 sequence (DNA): TGTGCCAGCAGCCAAGCCCCCCGCGCAGGGCACACCGGGGAGCTGTTTTTT.

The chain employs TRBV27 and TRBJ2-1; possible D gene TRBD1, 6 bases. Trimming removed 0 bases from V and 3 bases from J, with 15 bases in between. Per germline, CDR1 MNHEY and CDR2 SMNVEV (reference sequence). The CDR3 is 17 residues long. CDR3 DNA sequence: TGTGCCAGCAGTTTATCGGCCCAGGGGAATCACTACAATGAGCAGTTCTTC. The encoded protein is CASSLSAQGNHYNEQFF.

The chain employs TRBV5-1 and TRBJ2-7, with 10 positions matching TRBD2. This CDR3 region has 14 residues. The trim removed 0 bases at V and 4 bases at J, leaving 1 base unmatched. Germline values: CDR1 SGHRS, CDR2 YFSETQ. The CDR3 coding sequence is TGCGCCAGCAGCTTGGAACTAGCGGGATACGAGCAGTACTTC. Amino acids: CASSLELAGYEQYF.

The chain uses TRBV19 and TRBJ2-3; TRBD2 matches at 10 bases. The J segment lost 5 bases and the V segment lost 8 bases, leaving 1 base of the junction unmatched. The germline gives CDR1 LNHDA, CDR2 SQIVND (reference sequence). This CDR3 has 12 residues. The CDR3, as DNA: TGTGCCAGTCGACTAGCGGGAGATACGCAGTATTTT. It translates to CASRLAGDTQYF.

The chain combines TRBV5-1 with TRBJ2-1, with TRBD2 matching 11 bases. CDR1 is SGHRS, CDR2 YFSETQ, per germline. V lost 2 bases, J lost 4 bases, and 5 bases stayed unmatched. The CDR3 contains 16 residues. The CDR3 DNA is TGCGCCAGCAGCTTTACTAGCGGGGGTAGTTACAATGAGCAGTTCTTC. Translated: CASSFTSGGSYNEQFF. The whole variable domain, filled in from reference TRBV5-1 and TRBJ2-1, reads KAGVTQTPRYLIKTRGQQVTLSCSPISGHRSVSWYQQTPGQGLQFLFEYFSETQRNKGNFPGRFSGRQFSNSRSEMNVSTLELGDSALYLCASSFTSGGSYNEQFFGPGTRLTVL.

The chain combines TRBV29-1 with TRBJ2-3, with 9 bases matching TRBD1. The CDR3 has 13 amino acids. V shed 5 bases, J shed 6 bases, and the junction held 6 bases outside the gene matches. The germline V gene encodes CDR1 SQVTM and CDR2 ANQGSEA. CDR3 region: CSVPGQGKDTQYF. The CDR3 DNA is TGCAGCGTTCCCGGACAGGGGAAGGATACGCAGTATTTT.

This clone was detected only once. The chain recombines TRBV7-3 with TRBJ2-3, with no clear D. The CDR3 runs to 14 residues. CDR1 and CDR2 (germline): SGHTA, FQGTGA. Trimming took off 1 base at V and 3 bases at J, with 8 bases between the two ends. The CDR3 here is CASSLSSSTDTQYF. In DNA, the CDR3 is TGTGCCAGCAGCTTAAGTTCCTCGACAGATACGCAGTATTTT.

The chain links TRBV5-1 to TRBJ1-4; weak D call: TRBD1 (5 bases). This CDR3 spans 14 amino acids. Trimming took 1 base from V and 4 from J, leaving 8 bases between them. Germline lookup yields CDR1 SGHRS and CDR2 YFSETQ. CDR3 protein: CASSLRTLNEKLFF. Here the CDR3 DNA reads TGCGCCAGCAGCTTGAGGACACTTAATGAAAAACTGTTTTTT.

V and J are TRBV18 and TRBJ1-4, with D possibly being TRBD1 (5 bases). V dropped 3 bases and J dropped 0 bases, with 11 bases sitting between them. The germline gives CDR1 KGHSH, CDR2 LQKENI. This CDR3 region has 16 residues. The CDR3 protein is CASSPVQGATNEKLFF. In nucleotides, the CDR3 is TGTGCCAGCTCACCCGTGCAGGGTGCAACTAATGAAAAACTGTTTTTT.

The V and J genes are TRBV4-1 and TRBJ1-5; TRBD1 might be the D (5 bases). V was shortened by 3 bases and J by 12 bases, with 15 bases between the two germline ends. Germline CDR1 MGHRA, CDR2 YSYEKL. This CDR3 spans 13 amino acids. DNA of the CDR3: TGCGCCAGCAGCCAGGTTGGGGGGACGCTCCAGCATTTT. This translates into CASSQVGGTLQHF.

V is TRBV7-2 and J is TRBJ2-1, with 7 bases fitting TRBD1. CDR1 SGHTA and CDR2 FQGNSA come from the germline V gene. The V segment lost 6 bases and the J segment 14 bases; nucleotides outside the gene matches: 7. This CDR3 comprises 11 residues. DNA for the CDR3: TGTGCCAGCAGTTTGACAGGGAAAAAGTTCTTC. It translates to CASSLTGKKFF.

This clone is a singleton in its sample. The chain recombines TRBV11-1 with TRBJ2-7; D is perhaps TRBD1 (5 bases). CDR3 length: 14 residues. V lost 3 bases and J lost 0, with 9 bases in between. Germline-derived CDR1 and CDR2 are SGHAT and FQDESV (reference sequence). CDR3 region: CASSFRQSSYEQYF. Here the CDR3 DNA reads TGTGCCAGCAGCTTCCGACAGAGCTCCTACGAGCAGTACTTC.

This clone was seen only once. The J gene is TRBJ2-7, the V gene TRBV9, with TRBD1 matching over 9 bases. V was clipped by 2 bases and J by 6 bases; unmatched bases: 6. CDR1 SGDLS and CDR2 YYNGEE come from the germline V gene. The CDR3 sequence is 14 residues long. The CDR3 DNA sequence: TGTGCCAGCAGCGTCGGACAGGGGTCGGGCGAGCAGTACTTC. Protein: CASSVGQGSGEQYF. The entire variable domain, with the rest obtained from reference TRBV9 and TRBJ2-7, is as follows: DSGVTQTPKHLITATGQRVTLRCSPRSGDLSVYWYQQSLDQGLQFLIQYYNGEERAKGNILERFSAQQFPDLHSELNLSSLELGDSALYFCASSVGQGSGEQYFGPGTRLTVT.

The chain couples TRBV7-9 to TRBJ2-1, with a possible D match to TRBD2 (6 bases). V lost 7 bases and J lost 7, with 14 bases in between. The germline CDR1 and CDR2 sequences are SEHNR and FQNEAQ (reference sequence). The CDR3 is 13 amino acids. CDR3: CASKTGARNEQFF. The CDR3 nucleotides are TGTGCCAGCAAGACGGGAGCGAGGAATGAGCAGTTCTTC.

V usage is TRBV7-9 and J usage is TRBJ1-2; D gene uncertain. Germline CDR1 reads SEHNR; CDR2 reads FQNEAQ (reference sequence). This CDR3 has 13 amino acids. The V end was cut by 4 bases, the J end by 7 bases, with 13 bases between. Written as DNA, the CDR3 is TGTGCCAGCAGCTCGTCTACGTCATCTGGCTACACCTTC. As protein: CASSSSTSSGYTF.

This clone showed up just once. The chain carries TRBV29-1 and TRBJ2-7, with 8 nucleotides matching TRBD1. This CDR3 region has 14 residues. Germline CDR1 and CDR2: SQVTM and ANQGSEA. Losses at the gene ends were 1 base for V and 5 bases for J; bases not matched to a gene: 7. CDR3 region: CSVEGARGRNEQYF. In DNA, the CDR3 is TGCAGCGTTGAAGGGGCCAGGGGGCGAAACGAGCAGTACTTC.

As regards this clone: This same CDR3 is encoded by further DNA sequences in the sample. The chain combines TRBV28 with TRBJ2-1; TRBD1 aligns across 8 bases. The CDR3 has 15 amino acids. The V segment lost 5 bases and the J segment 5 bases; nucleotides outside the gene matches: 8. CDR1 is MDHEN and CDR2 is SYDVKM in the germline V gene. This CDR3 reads CASSPPSGGNNEQFF. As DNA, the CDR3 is TGTGCCAGCAGTCCCCCATCAGGGGGCAACAATGAGCAGTTCTTC.

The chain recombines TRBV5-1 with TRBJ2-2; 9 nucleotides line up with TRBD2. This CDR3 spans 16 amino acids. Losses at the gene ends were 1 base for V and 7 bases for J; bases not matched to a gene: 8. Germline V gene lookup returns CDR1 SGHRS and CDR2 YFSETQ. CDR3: CASSLTAGGSGGELFF. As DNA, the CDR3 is TGCGCCAGCAGCTTGACAGCGGGAGGTTCTGGCGGGGAGCTGTTTTTT.